The entry below describes one T cell receptor beta chain. Produced via immunoSEQ multiplex PCR; TCRdb's table is partial and in-frame only. This repertoire shows around 110,000 clones, around 88% found once; its top ten account for about 10%. This sample was included in a study of T cell responses to AZD1222 COVID-19 vaccine. The TCR sequence derives from an adult in good health. The material was peripheral blood, obtained on day 0 of AZD1222 vaccination.

The CDR3 is CASSFTGTLTDTQYF. The CDR3 DNA reads as TGTGCCAGCAGTTTCACCGGGACCCTCACAGATACGCAGTATTTT. J is TRBJ2-3 and V is TRBV6-2 or TRBV6-3; D possibly uses TRBD1 or TRBD2 (5 bases each). Germline V gene lookup returns CDR1 MNHEY and CDR2 SVGEGT. This CDR3 has 15 residues. The ends were cut back, 4 bases at V and 2 bases at J, with 13 bases in the middle.